The 9 T cell receptor beta chains below all came from one sample that was sequenced in a study of type 1 regulatory T cells. Antigens of these TCRs are unknown. TCRdb itself ran the reads through MiXCR, one entry per CDR3 protein. The sample has around 65,000 distinct CDR3 sequences; more than 45% are singletons. The sequenced sample was cultured non-Tr1 T cells, either the whole culture or a sorted T cell fraction (not recorded which). The receptor source for this set is a human donor in good health.

The gene calls are TRBV7-2 and TRBJ1-2; TRBD1 aligns across 8 bases. Germline values: CDR1 SGHTA, CDR2 FQGNSA. The ends lost 5 bases at V and 8 bases at J; junction bases unmatched: 13. This CDR3 is built from 15 residues. CDR3 amino acids: CASSQGRQGIGGYTF. The CDR3, as DNA: TGTGCCAGCAGCCAAGGTCGACAGGGGATCGGCGGCTACACCTTC.

In its sample, this clonotype was seen once. This chain links TRBV20-1 with TRBJ2-4; D call uncertain. Germline V CDR1 and CDR2: DFQATT, SNEGSKA (reference sequence). There are 12 residues in the CDR3. The V end lost 8 bases, the J end lost 6 bases, and 14 bases lay between the germline ends. The CDR3 here is CSTADGSNIQYF. DNA of the CDR3: TGCAGTACCGCGGACGGTTCAAACATTCAGTACTTC.

V usage is TRBV20-1 and J usage is TRBJ2-3; D unresolved. The germline V gene has CDR1 DFQATT and CDR2 SNEGSKA (reference sequence). The CDR3 has 11 amino acids. V was clipped by 6 bases and J by 3 bases, with 7 bases between them. The CDR3 spells CSARVTDTQYF. The CDR3 DNA reads as TGCAGTGCCCGGGTTACAGATACGCAGTATTTT.

This clonotype has just a few counts. This rearrangement joins TRBV20-1 to TRBJ2-5; a possible D gene is TRBD2 (6 bases). Trimming took off 1 base at V and 2 bases at J, with 17 bases between the two ends. CDR3 length equals 16 residues. CDR1 is DFQATT and CDR2 is SNEGSKA in the germline V gene (reference sequence). CDR3: CSARVAATLYQETQYF. In nucleotides, the CDR3 is TGCAGTGCTAGAGTAGCGGCAACCCTCTATCAAGAGACCCAGTACTTC.

This clonotype occurred once. The V call is TRBV27, the J call TRBJ1-2; 9 bases are shared with TRBD1. V gave up 5 bases and J gave up 4 bases; unmatched junction bases: 11. The CDR3 is 16 amino acids. Germline-derived CDR1 and CDR2 are MNHEY and SMNVEV (reference sequence). CDR3 DNA: TGTGCCAGCAGTCGAAAAGCGGGACAGGGCGGCTATGGCTACACCTTC. It codes for CASSRKAGQGGYGYTF.

The chain carries TRBV15 and TRBJ2-3; 9 bases map to TRBD2. CDR3 size: 17 residues. After removal of 5 bases from V and 3 bases from J, the junction contained 12 bases not matched to a gene. Germline CDR1 is LNHNV and CDR2 is YYDKDF (reference sequence). The CDR3 nucleotides are TGTGCCACCAGCGAGGGGGTAACGCGGGGGGGAACAGATACGCAGTATTTT. Its translation is CATSEGVTRGGTDTQYF.

This clonotype came up a few times. The gene calls are TRBV24-1 and TRBJ1-5; 10 bases map to TRBD1. CDR3 length: 16 residues. In germline, CDR1 is KGHDR, CDR2 SFDVKD. The ends lost 6 bases at V and 7 bases at J; junction bases unmatched: 11. DNA for the CDR3: TGTGCCACCAGTAAAAAGACAGGGGGCCGGGGGCAGCCCCAGCATTTT. Translated: CATSKKTGGRGQPQHF.

The chain combines TRBV5-1 with TRBJ1-1; a weak D match, TRBD1 (5 bases). CDR3 length: 13 residues. CDR1 and CDR2 (germline): SGHRS, YFSETQ. Deletions cut 8 bases from V and 3 bases from J, with 14 bases between. The CDR3 reads CASTTDRDTEAFF. The CDR3 nucleotides are TGCGCCAGTACGACAGATAGGGACACTGAAGCTTTCTTT.

The V call is TRBV18, the J call TRBJ1-2, with D tentatively TRBD1 (5 bases). CDR1 and CDR2 from the germline V gene are KGHSH and LQKENI. The CDR3 spans 14 residues. Deletions cut 0 bases from V and 10 bases from J, with 15 bases between. The CDR3, as DNA: TGTGCCAGCTCACCACCCCCAGGAGGGACTGTCTACACCTTC. Its translation: CASSPPPGGTVYTF.